The 8 T cell receptor beta chains below were found in one sample sequenced in a study of cytomegalovirus exposure and HLA in healthy donors. The primer mix had 60 Vbeta and 13 Jbeta primers. Clones were sequenced by immunoSEQ multiplex PCR, and TCRdb holds only the in-frame ones, with some missing. This table lists about 130,000 clones. The sample comprised PBMCs. These receptors were obtained from a man aged 18 to 30 in good health and CMV-seronegative.

The V and J genes are TRBV7-6 and TRBJ1-1, with D unresolved. This CDR3 is 17 amino acids long. Per germline, CDR1 SGHVS and CDR2 FNYEAQ. With 4 bases removed from V and 0 bases from J, the gap between germline ends came to 18 bases. The CDR3 sequence: CASSSRRGSAMNTEAFF. Written as DNA, the CDR3 is TGTGCCAGCAGCTCCAGGCGAGGGAGCGCTATGAACACTGAAGCTTTCTTT.

V and J are TRBV11-2 and TRBJ2-7; D is perhaps TRBD2 (5 bases). V was trimmed by 5 bases and J by 3 bases, leaving 20 bases between them. Looked up from germline, CDR1 is SGHAT and CDR2 is FQNNGV. CDR3 length equals 16 residues. The CDR3, as DNA: TGTGCCAGCAGCCCTCCCGTGGGGAGCGCACGCTACGAGCAGTACTTC. Translating it yields CASSPPVGSARYEQYF.

The chain carries TRBV10-3 and TRBJ1-2; 8 bases line up with TRBD1. The CDR3 length is 13 residues. V lost 2 bases and J lost 8; bases outside the gene matches: 4. Per the germline V gene, CDR1 is ENHRY and CDR2 is SYGVKD. The CDR3 sequence is CAISEQGATGYTF. The CDR3 DNA reads TGTGCCATCAGTGAGCAGGGGGCGACAGGCTACACCTTC.

The chain uses TRBV19 and TRBJ1-1, with D possibly being TRBD1 (5 bases). Germline-derived CDR1 and CDR2 are LNHDA and SQIVND (reference sequence). The CDR3 contains 14 residues. V lost 4 bases to trimming and J lost 1 base, with 10 bases between them. CDR3 nucleotides: TGTGCCAGTAGTAAGATAGACAGGAACACTGAAGCTTTCTTT. Its translation: CASSKIDRNTEAFF. The full variable domain, rest sourced from reference TRBV19 and TRBJ1-1, is DGGITQSPKYLFRKEGQNVTLSCEQNLNHDAMYWYRQDPGQGLRLIYYSQIVNDFQKGDIAEGYSVSREKKESFPLTVTSAQKNPTAFYLCASSKIDRNTEAFFGQGTRLTVV.

The chain recombines TRBV18 with TRBJ1-1; 9 positions agree with TRBD1. Germline trimming cut 4 bases from V and 4 bases from J; bases unmatched to any gene: 7. Germline loops: CDR1 KGHSH, CDR2 LQKENI. The CDR3 runs 15 residues. In DNA form, the CDR3 reads TGTGCCAGCTCACATTACAGGGGGCGCGGCACTGAAGCTTTCTTT. Its protein is CASSHYRGRGTEAFF.

The chain recombines TRBV7-2 with TRBJ1-2; tentatively, D is TRBD1 (6 bases). The germline CDR1 and CDR2 sequences are SGHTA and FQGNSA. The length of the CDR3 is 14 residues. The V end was cut by 4 bases, the J end by 2 bases, with 11 bases between. CDR3 nucleotide sequence: TGTGCCAGCAGCTATACAGGGCCGAACTATGGCTACACCTTC. Translation gives CASSYTGPNYGYTF.

The chain is built from TRBV19 and TRBJ1-1; possible D gene TRBD1, 5 bases. V was shortened by 3 bases and J by 4 bases, with 15 bases between the two germline ends. This CDR3 spans 15 amino acids. The germline CDR1 and CDR2 sequences are LNHDA and SQIVND (reference sequence). This chain's CDR3 is CASSIGRADGTEAFF. CDR3 nucleotide sequence: TGTGCCAGTAGTATTGGCAGGGCTGACGGCACTGAAGCTTTCTTT. Variable domain in full (rest from reference TRBV19 and TRBJ1-1): DGGITQSPKYLFRKEGQNVTLSCEQNLNHDAMYWYRQDPGQGLRLIYYSQIVNDFQKGDIAEGYSVSREKKESFPLTVTSAQKNPTAFYLCASSIGRADGTEAFFGQGTRLTVV.

The chain employs TRBV2 and TRBJ2-7; 9 bases are shared with TRBD1. V lost 6 bases and J lost 3; bases outside the gene matches: 6. The CDR3 is 14 amino acids. Germline CDR1 SNHLY, CDR2 FYNNEI. The CDR3 coding sequence is TGTGCCAGCAGACAGGGGGCTAGGTTCTACGAGCAGTACTTC. Protein product: CASRQGARFYEQYF.